This T cell receptor beta chain comes out of a study of T cells in Graves' hyperthyroidism and ophthalmopathy. This clonotype turned up a few times. The CDR3 has 14 amino acids. CDR1 is SGHDT and CDR2 is YYEEEE in the germline V gene. V lost 5 bases and J lost 3, with 15 bases in between. The investigators amplified TCR beta CDR3 regions from RNA transcripts. Using the HTBI primer set, a first-round RT-PCR was run on the TCR CDR3. Each CDR3 protein is one row after TCRdb ran MiXCR on the multiplex PCR reads. The sample contains about 840,000 distinct CDR3 sequences, 38% of which appear only once. The TCR sequence derives from a man in his late teens or twenties with Graves' hyperthyroidism. This rearrangement joins TRBV5-6 to TRBJ2-7; tentatively, D is TRBD2 (6 bases). Sequencing was done on a sample of blood. The CDR3 protein is CASRGSAGLYEQYF. CDR3 coding DNA: TGTGCCAGCAGGGGATCAGCGGGCCTCTACGAGCAGTACTTC.